The 31 T cell receptor beta chains reported below all come from one sample, sequenced in a study of T cell repertoires in cytomegalovirus infection (dated by TCRdb to about 2019). Sequencing was carried out with an Illumina HiSeq 1500. The public reads were run again by TCRdb, first through fastp at Q25 and then through MiXCR, and only productive beta chains were kept. Entries are consolidated by CDR3 protein sequence, retaining the most common genes and DNA. This sample has 370,000 or so distinct CDR3 sequences in its table, and approximately 35% of those were observed once. The ten biggest clones cover roughly 12% of the sample. What these receptors recognize is not known. In the paper's terms, the treatment or condition label means: in vitro stimulation with specific CMV peptide epitopes to enrich CMV-specific T cells. This sample comprised cultured PBMCs, obtained from culture after CMV antigen stimulation. The receptors here all came from a human donor in good health (CMV status not recorded). Some clones in this sample may be carry-over from other donors' samples.

The CDR3 region has the DNA TGTGCCAGCAGCTCCGATAGGGACCCCGATTGGGGGGGTCGGCAGCCCCAGCATTTT. The encoded protein is CASSSDRDPDWGGRQPQHF. The chain combines TRBV7-9 with TRBJ1-5, with D possibly matching TRBD1 (5 bases). The V and J ends lost 4 bases and 7 bases respectively, with 29 bases between them. The length of the CDR3 is 19 residues. Per the germline V gene, CDR1 is SEHNR and CDR2 is FQNEAQ (reference sequence).

This clonotype was recorded many times. The rearrangement joins TRBV27 to TRBJ1-5, with TRBD1 identical over 7 bases. The trim removed 4 bases at V and 6 bases at J, leaving 9 bases unmatched. CDR3 size: 15 residues. CDR1 is MNHEY, CDR2 SMNVEV, per germline (reference sequence). The CDR3, as DNA: TGTGCCAGCAGTTCCGACAGGGAATGGAGTCAGCCCCAGCATTTT. This gives the protein CASSSDREWSQPQHF.

The table lists this clonotype with many counts. V usage is TRBV4-2 and J usage is TRBJ2-3; D is unclear. Germline V gene sequence: CDR1 LGHNA, CDR2 YNFKEQ. The CDR3 runs to 18 residues. V lost 3 bases, J lost 1 base, and 20 bases lay in between. This CDR3 is CASSQMTDSYTGTDTQYF. The CDR3 DNA reads as TGTGCCAGCAGCCAGATGACTGATAGCTATACAGGCACAGATACGCAGTATTTT.

This clonotype came up a few times. J is TRBJ2-5 and V is TRBV7-2; 7 nucleotides agree with TRBD2. J was trimmed by 4 bases and V by 4 bases; bases with no gene match: 6. This CDR3 contains 14 residues. Germline CDR1 reads SGHTA; CDR2 reads FQGNSA. The CDR3 region is CASSYRGEGETQYF. The CDR3, as DNA: TGTGCCAGCAGCTACCGCGGGGAGGGAGAGACCCAGTACTTC.

As DNA, the CDR3 is TGTGCCAGCAGCGTAGGTCTCGGGTTTCAGCCCCAGCATTTT. Its translation is CASSVGLGFQPQHF. The J gene is TRBJ1-5, the V gene TRBV9, with D hard to call. The CDR3 runs to 14 residues. Trimming shortened V by 0 bases and J by 6 bases, and 10 bases separated the two germline ends. Per the germline V gene, CDR1 is SGDLS and CDR2 is YYNGEE.

In its sample, this clonotype was seen many times. The V gene is TRBV7-2, the J gene TRBJ2-7, with 7 bases that match TRBD2. V was pared by 0 bases and J by 2 bases, with 7 bases of the junction left unmatched. Germline V gene lookup returns CDR1 SGHTA and CDR2 FQGNSA. The CDR3 runs to 16 residues. DNA for the CDR3: TGTGCCAGCAGCTTAGCGTCCAGCGGGGCTCCCTACGAGCAGTACTTC. Protein sequence: CASSLASSGAPYEQYF. Full variable domain (rest looked up from reference TRBV7-2 and TRBJ2-7): GAGVSQSPSNKVTEKGKDVELRCDPISGHTALYWYRQSLGQGLEFLIYFQGNSAPDKSGLPSDRFSAERTGGSVSTLTIQRTQQEDSAVYLCASSLASSGAPYEQYFGPGTRLTVT.

V usage is TRBV7-3 and J usage is TRBJ2-6, with TRBD1 identical over 9 bases. J was trimmed by 0 bases and V by 3 bases; bases with no gene match: 3. The germline V gene has CDR1 SGHTA and CDR2 FQGTGA. CDR3 length equals 17 residues. Written as DNA, the CDR3 is TGTGCCAGCAGCTTGGGACAGGGCCCCTCTGGGGCCAACGTCCTGACTTTC. Its translation: CASSLGQGPSGANVLTF.

The chain uses TRBV27 and TRBJ1-1; D gene ambiguous. V was clipped by 2 bases and J by 0 bases, with 10 bases between them. Per the germline V gene, CDR1 is MNHEY and CDR2 is SMNVEV (reference sequence). The length of the CDR3 is 15 residues. This CDR3 reads CASSLDGGMNTEAFF. CDR3 DNA sequence: TGTGCCAGCAGTTTAGATGGTGGGATGAACACTGAAGCTTTCTTT.

This chain connects TRBV10-3 to TRBJ2-1; 10 nucleotides match TRBD2. The trim removed 7 bases at V and 0 bases at J, leaving 15 bases unmatched. The CDR3 covers 19 residues. Germline CDR1 is ENHRY and CDR2 is SYGVKD. DNA for the CDR3: TGTGCCATCAATCGTGGAGTAGCGGGAGGTCTCTACTCCTACAATGAGCAGTTCTTC. Translating gives CAINRGVAGGLYSYNEQFF.

V gene TRBV7-9 combines with J gene TRBJ2-5, with TRBD2 matching over 7 bases. The germline V gene has CDR1 SEHNR and CDR2 FQNEAQ (reference sequence). V gave up 6 bases and J gave up 1 base; unmatched junction bases: 5. The CDR3 totals 14 residues. The DNA of the CDR3 is TGTGCCAGCAGGCCTAGCGGATCCCAAGAGACCCAGTACTTC. The encoded protein is CASRPSGSQETQYF.

This clonotype was counted only a few times. The rearrangement links TRBV4-1 to TRBJ2-5; 10 nucleotides agree with TRBD2. The germline V gene has CDR1 MGHRA and CDR2 YSYEKL. The CDR3 consists of 18 residues. After removal of 0 bases from V and 5 bases from J, the junction contained 12 bases not matched to a gene. CDR3 bases: TGCGCCAGCAGCCAAGAAGCGCTAGCGGGAGTATTTGGGGAGACCCAGTACTTC. Its protein product is CASSQEALAGVFGETQYF.

This clonotype was recorded a few times. The genes are TRBV28 and TRBJ2-4, with D perhaps TRBD1 (6 bases). Germline V CDR1 and CDR2: MDHEN, SYDVKM. CDR3 length equals 16 residues. Trimming shortened V by 5 bases and J by 0 bases, and 14 bases separated the two germline ends. CDR3 in DNA: TGTGCCAGCAGTCACACCCAGGGGTTAGCCAAAAACATTCAGTACTTC. It specifies CASSHTQGLAKNIQYF.

This clonotype was counted ten times or more. The chain uses TRBV5-1 and TRBJ2-7; D is unresolved. The CDR3 has 10 amino acids. V lost 3 bases and J lost 4, with 2 bases in between. CDR1 is SGHRS and CDR2 is YFSETQ in the germline V gene. CDR3 bases: TGCGCCAGCAGCTCATACGAGCAGTACGTC. This gives the protein CASSSYEQYV.

The chain couples TRBV10-3 to TRBJ1-3; D gene uncertain. V was clipped by 8 bases and J by 7 bases, with 18 bases between them. Per the germline V gene, CDR1 is ENHRY and CDR2 is SYGVKD. There are 14 residues in the CDR3. The CDR3 DNA reads TGTGCCATCTCGTTCGATGCAATGCGGAACACCATATATTTT. Translated, it gives CAISFDAMRNTIYF.

As regards this clonotype: This could be a read error, since a much larger clone is one nucleotide away. DNA for the CDR3: TGTGCCAGCAGCCAGGTCGACACGAATACTTCACCCCTCCACTTT. Translating it yields CASSQVDTNTSPLHF. The chain has TRBV7-2 and TRBJ1-6; unclear D gene. Germline loops: CDR1 SGHTA, CDR2 FQGNSA. This CDR3 comprises 15 residues. Trimming cost V 5 bases and J 9 bases, with 17 bases left between them.

This clonotype has more than one count but fewer than ten. The CDR3 sequence: CAISESAERANEQFF. CDR3 bases: TGTGCCATCAGTGAGTCAGCTGAGCGGGCCAATGAGCAGTTCTTC. The chain carries TRBV10-3 and TRBJ2-1; weak D call: TRBD2 (6 bases). The germline CDR1 and CDR2 sequences are ENHRY and SYGVKD. CDR3 length: 15 residues. V was pared by 0 bases and J by 6 bases, with 12 bases between.

This chain joins TRBV7-9 and TRBJ2-3, with no clear D. V was cut by 5 bases and J by 6 bases, with 18 bases left in between. Germline lookup yields CDR1 SEHNR and CDR2 FQNEAQ (reference sequence). The CDR3 covers 15 residues. CDR3 DNA sequence: TGTGCCAGCAGCGAACAACCCGGACCCGCCGATACGCAGTATTTT. Translating it yields CASSEQPGPADTQYF.

J is TRBJ2-1 and V is TRBV3-1; the D is unclear. The V end lost 3 bases, the J end lost 7 bases, and 13 bases lay between the germline ends. The CDR3 runs to 14 residues. CDR1 LGHDT and CDR2 YNNKEL come from the germline V gene (reference sequence). This chain's CDR3 is CASSQELKWNEQFF. The DNA for the CDR3 is TGTGCCAGCAGCCAGGAACTTAAGTGGAATGAGCAGTTCTTC.

A few counts support this clonotype. V gene TRBV7-8 combines with J gene TRBJ2-1, with 11 bases fitting TRBD2. The germline V gene encodes CDR1 SGHVS and CDR2 FQNEAQ. Unmatched junction bases numbered 14, after V lost 1 base and J lost 3 bases. The CDR3 is 20 amino acids. CDR3 nucleotide sequence: TGTGCCAGCAGCTTAGGAACGGATAGCGGGAGGGCCCTACTCTACAATGAGCAGTTCTTC. Encoded protein: CASSLGTDSGRALLYNEQFF.

The V call is TRBV12-3 or TRBV12-4, the J call TRBJ2-5, with D unclear. Trimming removed 3 bases at V and 5 bases at J, with 13 bases between. The CDR3 has 14 residues. CDR3 sequence (DNA): TGTGCCAGCAGTTTTCGACTTGAAAGCGAGACCCAGTACTTC. Encoded protein: CASSFRLESETQYF.

The chain is built from TRBV7-2 and TRBJ2-3; 7 nucleotides agree with TRBD1. The CDR3 spans 15 residues. Trimming cost V 5 bases and J 0 bases; bases outside gene matches: 5. CDR1 is SGHTA, CDR2 FQGNSA, per germline. CDR3 nucleotides: TGTGCCAGCAGCCGGGACAGAATTAGCACAGATACGCAGTATTTT. Its protein is CASSRDRISTDTQYF.

The chain uses TRBV6-8 and TRBJ2-7; no clear D. Germline CDR1 reads MNHGY; CDR2 reads SAAAGT. V lost 5 bases to trimming and J lost 4 bases, with 12 bases between them. This CDR3 region has 13 residues. CDR3 nucleotide sequence: TGTGCCAGCAGTCCCGGGCCCCCTTACGAGCAGTACTTC. Protein sequence: CASSPGPPYEQYF.

This clonotype has only a few counts. The genes are TRBV12-3 or TRBV12-4 and TRBJ1-1; maybe TRBD1 (5 bases). V was cut by 7 bases and J by 1 base, with 10 bases left in between. This CDR3 spans 13 amino acids. Here the CDR3 reads CASIPGGNTEAFF. The CDR3 nucleotides are TGTGCCAGCATCCCTGGGGGGAACACTGAAGCTTTCTTT.

The chain is built from TRBV7-2 and TRBJ2-1; D unresolved. CDR1 is SGHTA and CDR2 is FQGNSA in the germline V gene. This CDR3 is 12 amino acids long. With 4 bases removed from V and 2 bases from J, the gap between germline ends came to 3 bases. In nucleotides, the CDR3 is TGTGCCAGCAGCTATACCTACAATGAGCAGTTCTTC. This codes for CASSYTYNEQFF.

The V and J genes are TRBV19 and TRBJ1-2; D is ambiguous. The V gene's germline CDR1 is LNHDA and CDR2 SQIVND (reference sequence). The CDR3 length is 11 residues. The V end lost 6 bases, the J end lost 6 bases, and 8 bases lay between the germline ends. CDR3 residues: CASRAPDGYTF. CDR3 DNA sequence: TGTGCCAGTAGAGCTCCGGATGGCTACACCTTC. Based on the CDR3 plus reference TRBV19 and TRBJ1-2, the full variable domain is DGGITQSPKYLFRKEGQNVTLSCEQNLNHDAMYWYRQDPGQGLRLIYYSQIVNDFQKGDIAEGYSVSREKKESFPLTVTSAQKNPTAFYLCASRAPDGYTFGSGTRLTVV.

The genes are TRBV6-2 or TRBV6-3 and TRBJ2-7; 8 nucleotides match TRBD2. The CDR3 spans 15 residues. V lost 5 bases, J lost 1 base, and 7 bases stayed unmatched. CDR1 MNHEY and CDR2 SVGEGT come from the germline V gene. This CDR3 reads CASSHGLAISYEQYF. Written as DNA, the CDR3 is TGTGCCAGCAGTCATGGACTAGCAATATCCTACGAGCAGTACTTC.

This clonotype was recorded a few times. The chain carries TRBV7-2 and TRBJ1-2, with 10 nucleotides matching TRBD1. V gave up 1 base and J gave up 5 bases; unmatched junction bases: 7. This CDR3 comprises 16 residues. The V gene's germline CDR1 is SGHTA and CDR2 FQGNSA. This CDR3 is CASSLVVGQGVYGYTF. The CDR3 DNA follows: TGTGCCAGCAGCTTAGTCGTAGGACAGGGGGTATATGGCTACACCTTC.

This clonotype has a count of ten or more. The CDR3 protein is CASSTGELFF. CDR3 DNA: TGTGCCAGCAGCACCGGGGAGCTGTTTTTT. The rearrangement links TRBV7-9 to TRBJ2-2; no clear D gene. The CDR3 is made up of 10 amino acids. V lost 5 bases, J lost 5 bases, and 0 bases lay in between. In germline, CDR1 is SEHNR, CDR2 FQNEAQ (reference sequence).

V gene TRBV25-1 combines with J gene TRBJ2-1; 12 bases are a match to TRBD2. The CDR3 has 16 residues. After removal of 6 bases from V and 4 bases from J, the junction contained 7 bases not matched to a gene. Germline loops: CDR1 MGHDK, CDR2 SYGVNS. The CDR3 here is CASSRPGLAGYNEQFF. The DNA for the CDR3 is TGTGCCAGCAGCCGACCAGGACTAGCGGGATACAATGAGCAGTTCTTC.

The chain links TRBV12-3 or TRBV12-4 to TRBJ1-3, with unresolved D. Trimming shortened V by 3 bases and J by 4 bases, and 1 base separated the two germline ends. The CDR3 runs to 11 residues. The CDR3 reads CASSFGNTIYF. CDR3 in DNA: TGTGCCAGCAGTTTCGGAAACACCATATATTTT.

V and J are TRBV2 and TRBJ1-5; possibly TRBD1 for D (5 bases). The CDR3 runs 16 residues. Germline-derived CDR1 and CDR2 are SNHLY and FYNNEI. The germline V and J ends were trimmed by 0 bases and 7 bases, with 16 bases remaining between them. This CDR3 reads CASSEAGPDLGQPQHF. CDR3 nucleotides: TGTGCCAGCAGTGAAGCGGGGCCAGACCTTGGCCAGCCCCAGCATTTT.